The clone carrying this T cell receptor beta chain was counted a single time. Other DNA variants within this sample encode the same CDR3. Germline CDR1 is KGHSH and CDR2 is LQKENI. The CDR3 is made up of 12 amino acids. Trimming stripped 4 bases from V and 5 bases from J, with 6 bases between. The data were obtained in a study of shared clonotypes between healthy human individuals. Whole-study context: Researchers assigned three CD4 naive, three CD4 memory, two CD8 naive and one CD8 memory plate to each donor.

The deep-level immunoSEQ assay was used. Profiled with immunoSEQ multiplex PCR; TCRdb holds only in-frame clones, not every one. In the table there are roughly 1,600,000 clones, around 98.5% of which are singletons. CD4+ cells were split into CD45RA+ naive and CD45RA-negative memory subsets. This TCR came from a man under 40 in good health. Sequencing was done on a sample of naive CD4+ T cells sorted from blood. Subset of the sample: CD45RA+ positively selected. This chain uses TRBV18 with TRBJ2-1, with D hard to call. The CDR3 is CASSRTNNEQFF. For the CDR3, the DNA is TGTGCCAGCTCACGTACGAACAATGAGCAGTTCTTC.